Included here is one T cell receptor (beta chain) sequence, with context. What it recognizes is unknown. Measured with immunoSEQ multiplex PCR; TCRdb has only the in-frame clones, and not every one. The sample lists about 50,000 clones; around 76% were seen once. This CDR3 region has 15 residues. V shed 2 bases and J 3 bases; nucleotides not matched to a gene: 0. Per the germline V gene, CDR1 is MDHEN and CDR2 is SYDVKM. This sample stems from a study of PD-1 blockade in classical Hodgkin lymphoma. Turning to the study itself: Nivolumab 3 mg/kg was given intravenously every 2 weeks.

Findings and limits, study-wide: Reasons behind the repertoire differences stay unclear, perhaps disease activity or earlier therapy.

The time point here: cycle 4 day 1 (C4D1), after 5 to 7 weeks of nivolumab. Each patient experienced a relapse that followed autologous stem cell transplantation, and brentuximab vedotin exposure varied. The V gene is TRBV28, the J gene TRBJ2-1; 11 bases line up with TRBD1. The sequences come from peripheral blood mononuclear cells (PBMCs), collected before the fourth cycle of nivolumab. The TCR comes from a human donor with classical Hodgkin lymphoma. The CDR3 DNA reads TGTGCCAGCAGTTTAGGGACAGGGGGCTACAATGAGCAGTTCTTC. Translation gives CASSLGTGGYNEQFF.